This T cell receptor beta chain was recovered during a study of OX40 agonist ivuxolimab in advanced cancers. Turning to the study itself: In this cohort, patients received ivuxolimab, an agonistic anti-OX40 (CD134) antibody.

Overall study results and limits: Among the nonresponders, some also had low normalized T-cell clonal expansion. Compared with others, partial responders at 0.1-3.0 mg/kg displayed clonal expansion among the lowest. The study observed clonal expansion of CD4+ and CD8+ blood T cells by week 6 at 0.1 to 3.0 mg/kg.

About this clone itself: Its antigen is as yet unknown.

The assay was immunoSEQ multiplex PCR, and TCRdb's table has in-frame clones only and misses some. Of approximately 67,000 clones in the sample, 75% to 95% were seen once. CDR1 and CDR2 (germline): LNHDA, SQIVND (reference sequence). The germline V and J ends were trimmed by 9 bases and 0 bases, with 6 bases remaining between them. The CDR3 loop spans 12 amino acids. This rearrangement joins TRBV19 to TRBJ1-3; D not certain. The specimen was CD4+ or CD8+ T cells sorted from blood, collected in a trial of the OX40 agonist ivuxolimab. This clonotype was sampled from an adult with an advanced solid tumor such as melanoma, head and neck, liver or kidney cancer. CDR3 sequence reads: CASRSSGNTIYF. CDR3 sequence (DNA): TGTGCCAGCCGGAGCTCTGGAAACACCATATATTTT. Complete variable domain (other parts from reference TRBV19 and TRBJ1-3): DGGITQSPKYLFRKEGQNVTLSCEQNLNHDAMYWYRQDPGQGLRLIYYSQIVNDFQKGDIAEGYSVSREKKESFPLTVTSAQKNPTAFYLCASRSSGNTIYFGEGSWLTVV.